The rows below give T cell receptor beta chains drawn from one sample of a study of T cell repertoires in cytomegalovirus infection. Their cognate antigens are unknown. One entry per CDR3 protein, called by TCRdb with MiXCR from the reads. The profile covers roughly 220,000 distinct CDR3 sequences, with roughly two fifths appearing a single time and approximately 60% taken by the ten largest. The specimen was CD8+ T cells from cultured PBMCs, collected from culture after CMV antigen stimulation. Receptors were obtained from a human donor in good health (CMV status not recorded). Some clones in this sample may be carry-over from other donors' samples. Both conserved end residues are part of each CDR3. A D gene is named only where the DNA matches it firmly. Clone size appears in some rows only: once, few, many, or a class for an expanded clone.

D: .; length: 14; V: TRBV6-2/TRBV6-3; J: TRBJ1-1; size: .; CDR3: CASSYFPTTTEAFF; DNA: TGTGCCAGCAGTTACTTCCCGACAACTACTGAAGCTTTCTTT
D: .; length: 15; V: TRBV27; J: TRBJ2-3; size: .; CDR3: CASSLSGEGDVRQYF; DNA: TGTGCCAGCAGTTTAAGCGGGGAGGGGGACGTGCGGCAGTATTTT
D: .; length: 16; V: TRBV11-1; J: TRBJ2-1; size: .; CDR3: CASSLDFSSSYNEQFF; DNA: TGTGCCAGCAGCTTAGATTTCTCGAGCTCCTACAATGAGCAGTTCTTC
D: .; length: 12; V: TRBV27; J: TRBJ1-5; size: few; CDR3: CASSKINQPQHF; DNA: TGTGCCAGCAGTAAAATAAATCAGCCCCAGCATTTT
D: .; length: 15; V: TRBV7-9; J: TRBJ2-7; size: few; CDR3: CASSSTEVKSYEQYF; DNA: TGTGCCAGCAGCTCGACCGAAGTAAAGTCCTACGAGCAGTACTTC
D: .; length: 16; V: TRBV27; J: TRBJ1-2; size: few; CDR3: CASSPRQAPVIYGYTF; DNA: TGTGCCAGCAGTCCTAGACAGGCCCCCGTCATCTATGGCTACACCTTC
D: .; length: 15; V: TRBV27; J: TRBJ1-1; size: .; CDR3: CARSPGQQLNTEAFF; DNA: TGTGCCAGAAGTCCTGGACAGCAGCTGAACACTGAAGCTTTCTTT
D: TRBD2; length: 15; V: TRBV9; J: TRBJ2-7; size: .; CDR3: CASSPDLAGGLEQYF; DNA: TGTGCCAGCAGCCCCGACTTAGCGGGAGGACTCGAGCAGTACTTC
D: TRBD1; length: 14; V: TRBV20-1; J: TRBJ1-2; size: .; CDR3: CSALDRGRIDGYTF; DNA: TGCAGTGCTCTGGACAGGGGAAGGATCGATGGCTACACCTTC
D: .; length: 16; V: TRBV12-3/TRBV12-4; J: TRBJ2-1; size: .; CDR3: CASSGTSLRFRYEQFF; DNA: TGTGCAAGCAGTGGAACTAGCTTGAGGTTTAGGTATGAGCAGTTCTTC
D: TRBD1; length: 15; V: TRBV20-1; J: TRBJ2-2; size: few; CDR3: CSASPRTGRTGELFF; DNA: TGCAGTGCTAGTCCCAGGACAGGGAGGACCGGGGAGCTGTTTTTT
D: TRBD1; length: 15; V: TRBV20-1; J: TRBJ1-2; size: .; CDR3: CSARDTQGAENGYTF; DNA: TGCAGTGCTAGGGACACACAGGGGGCGGAAAATGGCTACACCTTC
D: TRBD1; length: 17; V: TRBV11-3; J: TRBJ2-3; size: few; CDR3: CASSARAGTGGTDTQYF; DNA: TGTGCCAGCAGCGCACGAGCCGGGACAGGGGGCACAGATACGCAGTATTTT
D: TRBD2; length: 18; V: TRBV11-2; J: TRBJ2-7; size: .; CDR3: CASSLVLAGGPGSHEQYF; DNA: TGTGCCAGCAGCTTAGTCCTAGCGGGAGGGCCGGGGTCACACGAGCAGTACTTC
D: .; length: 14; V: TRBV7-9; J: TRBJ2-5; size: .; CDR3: CASSLDPGAGSQYF; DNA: TGTGCCAGCAGCTTGGACCCGGGGGCAGGGAGCCAGTACTTC
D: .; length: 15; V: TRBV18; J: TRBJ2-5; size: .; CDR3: CASSSPARIQETQYF; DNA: TGTGCCAGCTCATCACCCGCCAGGATCCAGGAGACCCAGTACTTC
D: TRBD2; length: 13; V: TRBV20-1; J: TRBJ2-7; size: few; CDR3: CSASGTSDYEQYF; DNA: TGCAGTGCTTCCGGGACTAGTGACTACGAGCAGTACTTC
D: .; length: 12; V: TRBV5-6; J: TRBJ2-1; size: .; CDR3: CASSFAFNEQFF; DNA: TGTGCCAGCAGCTTCGCTTTCAATGAGCAGTTCTTT
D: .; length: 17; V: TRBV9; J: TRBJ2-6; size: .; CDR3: CASSVRKGVSGANVLTF; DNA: TGTGCCAGCAGCGTAAGGAAGGGGGTCTCTGGGGCCAACGTCCTGACTTTC
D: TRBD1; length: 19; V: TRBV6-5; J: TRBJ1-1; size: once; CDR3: CASSVKLAGTGGLNTEAFF; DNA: TGTGCCAGCAGCGTAAAGCTAGCCGGGACAGGGGGGTTGAACACTGAAGCTTTCTTT
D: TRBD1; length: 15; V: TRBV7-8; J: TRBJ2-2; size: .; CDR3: CASSLGGTGLGELFF; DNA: TGTGCCAGCAGCTTAGGGGGGACAGGCCTAGGGGAGCTGTTTTTT
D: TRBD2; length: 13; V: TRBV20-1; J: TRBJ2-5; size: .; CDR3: CSVWTSGKETQYF; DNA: TGCAGTGTTTGGACTAGCGGGAAAGAGACCCAGTACTTC
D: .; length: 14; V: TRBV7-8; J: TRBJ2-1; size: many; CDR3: CASSWAGGLDEQFF; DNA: TGTGCCAGCAGCTGGGCCGGTGGTTTGGATGAGCAGTTCTTC
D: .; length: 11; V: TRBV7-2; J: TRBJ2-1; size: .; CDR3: CASSPDWEQFF; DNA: TGTGCCAGCAGCCCTGATTGGGAGCAGTTCTTC
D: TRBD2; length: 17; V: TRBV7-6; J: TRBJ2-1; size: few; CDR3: CASSIPDSSGGDNEQFF; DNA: TGTGCCAGCAGCATCCCAGACTCTAGCGGGGGGGACAATGAGCAGTTCTTC
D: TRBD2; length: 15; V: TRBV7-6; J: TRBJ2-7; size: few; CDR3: CASSRLAGESYEQYF; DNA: TGTGCCAGCAGCCGACTAGCGGGAGAATCCTACGAGCAGTACTTC
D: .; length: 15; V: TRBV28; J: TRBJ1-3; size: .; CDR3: CASSKTPGSGNTIYF; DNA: TGTGCCAGCAGTAAGACTCCCGGCTCTGGAAACACCATATATTTT
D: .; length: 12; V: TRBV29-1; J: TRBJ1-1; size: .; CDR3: CSVASNQVEAFF; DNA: TGCAGCGTTGCCTCGAACCAGGTGGAAGCTTTCTTT
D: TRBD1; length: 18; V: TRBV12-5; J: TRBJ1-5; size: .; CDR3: CASGLVRTGGVGNQPQHF; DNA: TGTGCTAGTGGTTTGGTTAGGACAGGGGGCGTCGGCAATCAGCCCCAGCATTTT
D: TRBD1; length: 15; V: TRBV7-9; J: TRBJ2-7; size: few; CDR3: CASSSPGQASYEQYF; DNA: TGTGCCAGCAGCTCCCCGGGACAGGCGTCCTACGAGCAGTACTTC
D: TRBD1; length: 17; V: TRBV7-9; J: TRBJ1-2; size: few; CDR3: CASSLGAGGEFRYGYTF; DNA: TGTGCCAGCAGCTTAGGCGCAGGGGGAGAATTTCGATATGGCTACACCTTC
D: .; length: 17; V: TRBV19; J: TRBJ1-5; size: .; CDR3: CASSTPTRVRNNQPQHF; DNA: TGTGCCAGTAGTACCCCGACACGAGTAAGGAACAATCAGCCCCAGCATTTT
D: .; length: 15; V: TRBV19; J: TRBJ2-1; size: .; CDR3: CASSMVFRSYNEQFF; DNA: TGTGCCAGTAGTATGGTTTTTCGGTCCTACAATGAGCAGTTCTTC
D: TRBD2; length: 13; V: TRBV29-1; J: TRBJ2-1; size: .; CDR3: CSAGGGRAGEQFF; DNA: TGCAGCGCAGGTGGCGGGAGGGCCGGTGAGCAGTTCTTC
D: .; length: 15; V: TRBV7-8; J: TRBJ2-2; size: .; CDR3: CASSPRDEVAGELFF; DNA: TGTGCCAGCAGCCCTCGGGACGAGGTGGCCGGGGAGCTGTTTTTT
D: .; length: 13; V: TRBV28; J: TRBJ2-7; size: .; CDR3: CASREQSAYEQYF; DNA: TGTGCCAGCCGTGAGCAGTCGGCCTACGAGCAGTACTTC